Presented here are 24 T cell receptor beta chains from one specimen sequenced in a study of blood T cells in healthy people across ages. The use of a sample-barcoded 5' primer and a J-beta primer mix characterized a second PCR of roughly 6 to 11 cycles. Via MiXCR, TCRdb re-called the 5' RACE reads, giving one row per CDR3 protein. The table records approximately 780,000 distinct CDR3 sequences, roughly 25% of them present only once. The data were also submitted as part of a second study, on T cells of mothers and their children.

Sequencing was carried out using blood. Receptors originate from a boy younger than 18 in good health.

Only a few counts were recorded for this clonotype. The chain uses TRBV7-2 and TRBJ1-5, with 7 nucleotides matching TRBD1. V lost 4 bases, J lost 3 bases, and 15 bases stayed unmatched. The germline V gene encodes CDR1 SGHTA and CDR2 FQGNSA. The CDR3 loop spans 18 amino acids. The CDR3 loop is CASSSAPTRQGINQPQHF. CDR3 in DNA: TGTGCCAGCAGCTCAGCCCCGACGCGACAGGGTATCAATCAGCCCCAGCATTTT. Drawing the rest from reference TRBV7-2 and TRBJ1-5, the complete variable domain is GAGVSQSPSNKVTEKGKDVELRCDPISGHTALYWYRQSLGQGLEFLIYFQGNSAPDKSGLPSDRFSAERTGGSVSTLTIQRTQQEDSAVYLCASSSAPTRQGINQPQHFGDGTRLSIL.

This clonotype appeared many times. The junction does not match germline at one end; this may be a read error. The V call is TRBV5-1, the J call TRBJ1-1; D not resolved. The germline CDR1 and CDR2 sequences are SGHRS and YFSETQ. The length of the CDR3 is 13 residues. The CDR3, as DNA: TGTGCCAGCAGCTTAGTAAGGAACACTGAAGCTTTCTTT. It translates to CASSLVRNTEAFF.

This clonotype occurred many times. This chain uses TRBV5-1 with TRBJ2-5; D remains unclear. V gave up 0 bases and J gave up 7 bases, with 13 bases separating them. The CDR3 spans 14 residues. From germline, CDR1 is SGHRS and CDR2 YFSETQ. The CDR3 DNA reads TGCGCCAGCAGCTTGGAGGTTAGGAAAGGGACCCAGTACTTC. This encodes CASSLEVRKGTQYF.

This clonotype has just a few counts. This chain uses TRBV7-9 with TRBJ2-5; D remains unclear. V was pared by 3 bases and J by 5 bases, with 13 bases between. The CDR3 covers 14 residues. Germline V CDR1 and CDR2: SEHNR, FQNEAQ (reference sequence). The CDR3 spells CASSFAGSLETQYF. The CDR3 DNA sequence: TGTGCCAGCAGCTTTGCAGGATCTCTTGAGACCCAGTACTTC.

The CDR3 DNA follows: TGTGCCAGCAGTGGTTCGGGAATCTTCGGCTACACCTTC. Protein sequence: CASSGSGIFGYTF. The J gene is TRBJ1-2, the V gene TRBV12-3 or TRBV12-4; D is undetermined. Deletions cut 5 bases from V and 8 bases from J, with 15 bases between. The CDR3 extends over 13 amino acids.

Here the CDR3 DNA reads TGTGCCAGCAGTGTGGAGCAAGGGACCCCAAACAACTACGAGCAGTACTTC. Its translation is CASSVEQGTPNNYEQYF. The rearrangement joins TRBV2 to TRBJ2-5; D may match TRBD1 or TRBD2 (5 bases each). The J call is doubtful: the DNA matches TRBJ2-7 better. The CDR3 contains 17 residues. Germline CDR1 and CDR2: SNHLY and FYNNEI.

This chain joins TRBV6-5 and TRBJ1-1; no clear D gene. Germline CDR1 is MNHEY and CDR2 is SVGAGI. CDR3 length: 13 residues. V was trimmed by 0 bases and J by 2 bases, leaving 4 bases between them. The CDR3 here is CASSYSINTEAFF. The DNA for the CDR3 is TGTGCCAGCAGTTACTCGATAAACACTGAAGCTTTCTTT.

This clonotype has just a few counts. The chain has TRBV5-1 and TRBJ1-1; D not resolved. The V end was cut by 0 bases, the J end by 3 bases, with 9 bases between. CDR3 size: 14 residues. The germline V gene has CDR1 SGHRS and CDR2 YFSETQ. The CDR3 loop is CASSLGTWDTEAFF. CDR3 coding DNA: TGCGCCAGCAGCTTGGGGACTTGGGACACTGAAGCTTTCTTT. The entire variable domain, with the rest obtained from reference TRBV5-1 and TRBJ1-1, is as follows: KAGVTQTPRYLIKTRGQQVTLSCSPISGHRSVSWYQQTPGQGLQFLFEYFSETQRNKGNFPGRFSGRQFSNSRSEMNVSTLELGDSALYLCASSLGTWDTEAFFGQGTRLTVV.

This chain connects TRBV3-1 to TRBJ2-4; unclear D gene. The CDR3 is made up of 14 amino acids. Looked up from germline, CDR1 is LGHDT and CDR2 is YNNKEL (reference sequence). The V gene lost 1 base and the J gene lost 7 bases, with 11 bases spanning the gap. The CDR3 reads CASSQAGFGNIQYF. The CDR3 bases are TGTGCCAGCAGCCAAGCGGGTTTCGGGAACATTCAGTACTTC.

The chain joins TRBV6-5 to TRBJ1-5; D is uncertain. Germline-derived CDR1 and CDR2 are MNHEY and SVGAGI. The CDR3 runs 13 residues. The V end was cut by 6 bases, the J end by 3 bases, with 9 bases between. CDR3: CASSRGDNQPQHF. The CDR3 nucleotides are TGTGCCAGCAGCCGCGGTGACAATCAGCCCCAGCATTTT.

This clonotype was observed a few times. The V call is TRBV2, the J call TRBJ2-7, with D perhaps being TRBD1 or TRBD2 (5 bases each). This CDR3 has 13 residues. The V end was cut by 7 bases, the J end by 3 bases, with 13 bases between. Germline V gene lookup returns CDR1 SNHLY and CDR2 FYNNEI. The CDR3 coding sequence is TGTGCCAGCACGGGGACGGGCCACTACGAGCAGTACTTC. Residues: CASTGTGHYEQYF.

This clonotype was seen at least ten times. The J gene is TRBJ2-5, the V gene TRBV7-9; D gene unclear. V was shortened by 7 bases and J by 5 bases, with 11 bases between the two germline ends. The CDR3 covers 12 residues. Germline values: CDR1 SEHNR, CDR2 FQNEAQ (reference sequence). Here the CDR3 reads CASTAVGETQYF. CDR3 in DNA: TGTGCCAGCACGGCCGTGGGCGAGACCCAGTACTTC. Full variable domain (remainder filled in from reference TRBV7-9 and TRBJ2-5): DTGVSQNPRHKITKRGQNVTFRCDPISEHNRLYWYRQTLGQGPEFLTYFQNEAQLEKSRLLSDRFSAERPKGSFSTLEIQRTEQGDSAMYLCASTAVGETQYFGPGTRLLVL.

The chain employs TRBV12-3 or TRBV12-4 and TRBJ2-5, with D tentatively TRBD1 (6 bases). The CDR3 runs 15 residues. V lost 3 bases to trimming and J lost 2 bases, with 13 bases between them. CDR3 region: CASSLRGLPQETQYF. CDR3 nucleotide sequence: TGTGCCAGCAGTTTGAGGGGGTTACCTCAAGAGACCCAGTACTTC.

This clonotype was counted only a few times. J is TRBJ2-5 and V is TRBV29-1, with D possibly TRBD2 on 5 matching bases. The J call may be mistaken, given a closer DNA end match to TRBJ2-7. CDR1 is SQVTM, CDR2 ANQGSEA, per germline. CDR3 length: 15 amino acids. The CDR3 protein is CSVGSREGATYEQYF. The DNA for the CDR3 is TGCAGCGTTGGGTCCCGCGAGGGTGCTACCTACGAGCAGTACTTC.

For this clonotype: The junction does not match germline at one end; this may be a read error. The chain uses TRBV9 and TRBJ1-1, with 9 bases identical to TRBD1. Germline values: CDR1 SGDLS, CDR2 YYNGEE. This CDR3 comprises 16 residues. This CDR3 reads CASSVTGTGRNTEALF. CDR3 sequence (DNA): TGTGCCAGCAGCGTAACCGGGACAGGGCGGAACACTGAAGCTCTCTTT. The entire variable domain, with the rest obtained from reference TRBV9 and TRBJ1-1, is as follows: DSGVTQTPKHLITATGQRVTLRCSPRSGDLSVYWYQQSLDQGLQFLIQYYNGEERAKGNILERFSAQQFPDLHSELNLSSLELGDSALYFCASSVTGTGRNTEALFGQGTRLTVV.

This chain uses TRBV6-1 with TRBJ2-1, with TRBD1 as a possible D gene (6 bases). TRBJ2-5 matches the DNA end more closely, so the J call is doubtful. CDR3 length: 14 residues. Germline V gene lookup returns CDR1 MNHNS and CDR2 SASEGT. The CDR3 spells CASSEANREETQYF. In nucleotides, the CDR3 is TGTGCCAGCAGTGAAGCTAACAGGGAAGAGACCCAGTACTTC.

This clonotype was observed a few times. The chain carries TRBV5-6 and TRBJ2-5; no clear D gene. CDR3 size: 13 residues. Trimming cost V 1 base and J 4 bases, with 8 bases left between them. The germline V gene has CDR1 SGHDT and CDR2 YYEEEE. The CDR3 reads CASSLTAPETQYF. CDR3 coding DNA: TGTGCCAGCAGCTTGACAGCACCAGAGACCCAGTACTTC.

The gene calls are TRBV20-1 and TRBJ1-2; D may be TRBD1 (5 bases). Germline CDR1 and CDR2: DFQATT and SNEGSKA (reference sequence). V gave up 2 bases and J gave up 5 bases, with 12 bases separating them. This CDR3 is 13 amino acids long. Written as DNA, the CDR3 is TGCAGTGCTAGACTGGGTCGGGGGTATGGCTACACCTTC. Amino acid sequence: CSARLGRGYGYTF.

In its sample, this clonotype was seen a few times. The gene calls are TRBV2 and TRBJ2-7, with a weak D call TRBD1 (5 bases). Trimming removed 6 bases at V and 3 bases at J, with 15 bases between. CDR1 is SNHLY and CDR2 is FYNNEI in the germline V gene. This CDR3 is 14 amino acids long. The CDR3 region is CASRRQGNLYEQYF. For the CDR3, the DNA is TGTGCCAGCAGGCGGCAGGGAAACCTCTACGAGCAGTACTTC.

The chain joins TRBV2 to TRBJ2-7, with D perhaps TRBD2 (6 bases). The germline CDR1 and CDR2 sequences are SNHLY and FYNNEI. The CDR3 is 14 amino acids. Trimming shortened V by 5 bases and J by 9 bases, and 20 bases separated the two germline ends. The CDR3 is CASSPGLFPFGQYF. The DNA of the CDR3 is TGTGCCAGCAGTCCGGGACTTTTCCCATTCGGGCAGTACTTC.

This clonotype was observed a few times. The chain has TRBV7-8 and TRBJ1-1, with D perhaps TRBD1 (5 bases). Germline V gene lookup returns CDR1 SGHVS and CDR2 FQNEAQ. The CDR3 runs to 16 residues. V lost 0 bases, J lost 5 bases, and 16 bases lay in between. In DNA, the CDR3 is TGTGCCAGCAGCTTAGCGTCAGGGAAACTTTTAACTGAAGCTTTCTTT. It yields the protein CASSLASGKLLTEAFF.

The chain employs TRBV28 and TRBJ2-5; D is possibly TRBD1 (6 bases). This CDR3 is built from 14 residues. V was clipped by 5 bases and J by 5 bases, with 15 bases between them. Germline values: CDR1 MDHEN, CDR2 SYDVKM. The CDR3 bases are TGTGCCAGCAGTATTGCTGGGGGCGTGGAGACCCAGTACTTC. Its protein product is CASSIAGGVETQYF.

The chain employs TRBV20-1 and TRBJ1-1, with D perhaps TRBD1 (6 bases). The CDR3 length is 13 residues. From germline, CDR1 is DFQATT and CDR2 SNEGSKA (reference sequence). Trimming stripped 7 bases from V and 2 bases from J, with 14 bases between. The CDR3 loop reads CSVPRGTNTEAFF. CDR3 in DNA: TGCAGTGTTCCGAGAGGGACAAACACTGAAGCTTTCTTT.

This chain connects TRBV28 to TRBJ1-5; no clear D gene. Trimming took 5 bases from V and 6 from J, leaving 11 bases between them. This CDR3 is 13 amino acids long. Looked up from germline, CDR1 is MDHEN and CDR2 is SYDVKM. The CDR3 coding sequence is TGTGCCAGCAGTCCCCGGGTCGGTCAGCCCCAGCATTTT. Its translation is CASSPRVGQPQHF. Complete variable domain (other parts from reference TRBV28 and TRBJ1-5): DVKVTQSSRYLVKRTGEKVFLECVQDMDHENMFWYRQDPGLGLRLIYFSYDVKMKEKGDIPEGYSVSREKKERFSLILESASTNQTSMYLCASSPRVGQPQHFGDGTRLSIL.